By its share, the clone carrying this T cell receptor (beta chain) is large. The data were taken from a study of circulating CD8 cells and anti-PD-1 response in melanoma. The CDR3 is 13 residues long. Trimming took 3 bases from V and 2 from J, leaving 9 bases between them. Germline V gene lookup returns CDR1 DFQATT and CDR2 SNEGSKA (reference sequence). Live CD3+CD8+TCRalphabeta+ cells were sorted into four subsets by PD-1 and/or TIGIT. TCR libraries were prepared from about 16 ng of total RNA with the QIAseq Immune Repertoire TCR panel. From the reads, TCRdb called clonotypes with MiXCR, one entry per CDR3 protein. The data show some 250 distinct CDR3 sequences, 8.5% seen once.

The sequencing used CD8+ T cells from PBMCs, collected at baseline or after one month of anti-PD-1 therapy (not recorded which). This clonotype originated in a human donor with melanoma. The chain links TRBV20-1 to TRBJ2-3, with D possibly TRBD2 on 5 matching bases. The CDR3 loop is CSARGGPTDTQYF. The DNA for the CDR3 is TGCAGTGCTAGGGGCGGGCCCACAGATACGCAGTATTTT.